The clone carrying this T cell receptor beta chain was seen many times. Its matching antigen is unknown. The data belong to a study of T cells in Graves' hyperthyroidism and ophthalmopathy. Study-level points and caveats: The model forecast ophthalmopathy, anticipating it by a median around 6.5 months before onset.

From RNA transcripts, TCR beta CDR3 regions were amplified. HTBI primers were employed in a first-round RT-PCR of the TCR CDR3. TCRdb re-called the multiplex PCR reads with MiXCR, one entry per CDR3 protein. The top ten hold 13% of the sample, which has some 250,000 distinct CDR3 sequences, about 15% seen once. Specimen: blood. This sequence was found in a woman between 40 and 50 years old with Graves' hyperthyroidism that later progressed to Graves' ophthalmopathy.

The CDR3 reads CASSLTGLNQPQHF. The CDR3 region has the DNA TGTGCCAGCAGCTTAACAGGTCTTAATCAGCCCCAGCATTTT. This chain links TRBV11-2 with TRBJ1-5, with a weak D call TRBD1 (5 bases). Germline V gene lookup returns CDR1 SGHAT and CDR2 FQNNGV. The length of the CDR3 is 14 residues. V was shortened by 2 bases and J by 4 bases, with 9 bases between the two germline ends.